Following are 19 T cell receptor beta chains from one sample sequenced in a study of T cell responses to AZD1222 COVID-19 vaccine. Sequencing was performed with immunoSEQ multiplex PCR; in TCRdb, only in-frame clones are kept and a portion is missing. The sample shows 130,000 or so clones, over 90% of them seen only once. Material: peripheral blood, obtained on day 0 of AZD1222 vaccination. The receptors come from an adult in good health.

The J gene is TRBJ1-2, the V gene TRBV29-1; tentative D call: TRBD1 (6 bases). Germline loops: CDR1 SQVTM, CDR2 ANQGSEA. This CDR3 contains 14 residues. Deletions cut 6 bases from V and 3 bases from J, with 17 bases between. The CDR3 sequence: CSVPRGQTDYGYTF. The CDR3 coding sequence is TGCAGCGTCCCCAGAGGACAGACCGACTATGGCTACACCTTC.

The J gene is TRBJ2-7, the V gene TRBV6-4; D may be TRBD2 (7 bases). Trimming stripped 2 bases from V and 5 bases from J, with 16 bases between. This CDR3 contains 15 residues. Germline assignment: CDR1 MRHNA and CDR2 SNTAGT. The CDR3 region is CASSDERGGVDEQYF. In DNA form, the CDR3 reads TGTGCCAGCAGTGACGAAAGGGGGGGAGTAGACGAGCAGTACTTC.

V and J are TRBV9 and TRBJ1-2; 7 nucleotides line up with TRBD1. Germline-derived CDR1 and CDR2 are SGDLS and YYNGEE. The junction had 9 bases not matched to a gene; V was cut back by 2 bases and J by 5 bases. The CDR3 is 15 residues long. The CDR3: CASSVEGDSNYGYTF. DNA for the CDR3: TGTGCCAGCAGCGTCGAAGGGGACAGTAATTATGGCTACACCTTC.

The CDR3 sequence is CASSEGLAGGAPYEQYF. The CDR3 DNA reads as TGTGCCAGCAGTGAGGGACTAGCGGGAGGTGCCCCCTACGAGCAGTACTTC. The V and J genes are TRBV6-1 and TRBJ2-7; TRBD2 matches 15 bases. CDR1 is MNHNS and CDR2 is SASEGT in the germline V gene. This CDR3 region has 17 residues. V trimming: 3 bases; J trimming: 2 bases; junction bases outside the gene matches: 5.

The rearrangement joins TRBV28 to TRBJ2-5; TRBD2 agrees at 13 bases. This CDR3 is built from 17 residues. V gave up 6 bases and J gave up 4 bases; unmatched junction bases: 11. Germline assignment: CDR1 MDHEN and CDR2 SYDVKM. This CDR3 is CASRGLAGTWATETQYF. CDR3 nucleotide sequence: TGTGCCAGCAGGGGACTAGCGGGAACTTGGGCCACAGAGACCCAGTACTTC.

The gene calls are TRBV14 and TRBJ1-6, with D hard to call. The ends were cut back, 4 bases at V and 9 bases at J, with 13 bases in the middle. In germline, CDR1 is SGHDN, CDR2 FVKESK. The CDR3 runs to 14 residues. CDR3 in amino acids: CASSPGRVASPLHF. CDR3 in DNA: TGTGCCAGCAGCCCAGGACGGGTAGCTTCACCCCTCCACTTT.

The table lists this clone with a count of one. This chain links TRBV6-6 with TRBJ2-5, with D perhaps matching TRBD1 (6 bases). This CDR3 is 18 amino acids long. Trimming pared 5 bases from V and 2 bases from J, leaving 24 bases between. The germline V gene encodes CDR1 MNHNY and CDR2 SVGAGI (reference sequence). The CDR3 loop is CASSPGIWTDHEQETQYF. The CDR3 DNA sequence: TGTGCCAGCAGTCCTGGGATATGGACAGACCATGAACAAGAGACCCAGTACTTC.

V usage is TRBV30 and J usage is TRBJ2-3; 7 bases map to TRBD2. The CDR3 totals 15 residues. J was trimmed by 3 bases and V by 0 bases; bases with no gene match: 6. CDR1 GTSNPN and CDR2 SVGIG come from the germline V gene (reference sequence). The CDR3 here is CAWSVSGSGTDTQYF. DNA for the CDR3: TGTGCCTGGAGTGTTAGCGGGTCCGGGACAGATACGCAGTATTTT.

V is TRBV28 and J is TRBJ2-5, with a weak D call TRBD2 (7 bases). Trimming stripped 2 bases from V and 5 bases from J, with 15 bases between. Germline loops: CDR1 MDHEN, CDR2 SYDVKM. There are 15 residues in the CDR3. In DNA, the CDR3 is TGTGCCAGCAGTTTAGGCGGGGGCATCCCCGAGACCCAGTACTTC. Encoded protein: CASSLGGGIPETQYF.

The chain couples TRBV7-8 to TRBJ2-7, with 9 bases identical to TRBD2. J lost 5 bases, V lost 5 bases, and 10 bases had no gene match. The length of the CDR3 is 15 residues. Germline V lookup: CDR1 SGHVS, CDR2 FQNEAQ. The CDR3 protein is CASSPALAGEDEQYF. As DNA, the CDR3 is TGTGCCAGCAGCCCCGCATTAGCGGGAGAGGACGAGCAGTACTTC.

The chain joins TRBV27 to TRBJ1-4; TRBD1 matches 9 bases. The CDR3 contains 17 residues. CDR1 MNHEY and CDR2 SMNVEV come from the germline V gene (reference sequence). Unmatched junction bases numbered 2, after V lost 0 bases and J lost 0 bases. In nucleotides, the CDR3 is TGTGCCAGCAGTTTATCGACAGGGGGGACAACTAATGAAAAACTGTTTTTT. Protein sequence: CASSLSTGGTTNEKLFF.

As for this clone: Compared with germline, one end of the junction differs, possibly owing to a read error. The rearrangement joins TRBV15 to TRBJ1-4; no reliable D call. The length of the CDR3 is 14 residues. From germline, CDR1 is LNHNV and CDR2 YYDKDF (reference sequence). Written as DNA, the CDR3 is TGTGCCACCAGCCGAGAGGTGAGTAATGAAAAACTGTTTTTT. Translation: CATSREVSNEKLFF.

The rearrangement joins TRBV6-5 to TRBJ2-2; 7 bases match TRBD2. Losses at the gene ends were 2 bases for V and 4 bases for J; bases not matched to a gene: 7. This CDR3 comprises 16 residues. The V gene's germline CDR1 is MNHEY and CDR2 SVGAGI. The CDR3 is CASSYLGLSSTGELFF. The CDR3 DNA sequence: TGTGCCAGCAGTTACCTGGGACTATCCAGCACCGGGGAGCTGTTTTTT.

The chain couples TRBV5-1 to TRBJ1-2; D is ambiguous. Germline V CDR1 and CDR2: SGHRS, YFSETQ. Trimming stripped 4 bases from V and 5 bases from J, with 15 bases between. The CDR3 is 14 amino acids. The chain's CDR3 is CASSPGRGRYGYTF. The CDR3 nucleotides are TGCGCCAGCAGCCCCGGACGGGGTAGATATGGCTACACCTTC.

Here the CDR3 reads CASSQEIGQGYEQFF. CDR3 DNA sequence: TGTGCCAGCAGCCAAGAAATTGGCCAGGGGTATGAGCAGTTCTTC. J is TRBJ2-1 and V is TRBV4-2; maybe TRBD1 (6 bases). Germline CDR1 reads LGHNA; CDR2 reads YNFKEQ. The ends were cut back, 0 bases at V and 8 bases at J, with 14 bases in the middle. The CDR3 has 15 residues.

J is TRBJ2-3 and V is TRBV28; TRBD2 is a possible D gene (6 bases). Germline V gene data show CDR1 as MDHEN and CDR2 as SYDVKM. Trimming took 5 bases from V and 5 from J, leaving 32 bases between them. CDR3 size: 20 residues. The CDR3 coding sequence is TGTGCCAGCAGTCCAGTCTCGTTGGGGGGAGGCCCTTCAACCCTAGATACGCAGTATTTT. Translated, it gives CASSPVSLGGGPSTLDTQYF.

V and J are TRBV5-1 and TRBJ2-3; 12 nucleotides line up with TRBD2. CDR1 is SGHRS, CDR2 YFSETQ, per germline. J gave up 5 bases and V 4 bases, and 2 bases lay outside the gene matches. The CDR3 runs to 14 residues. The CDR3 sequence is CASSGGLAGDTQYF. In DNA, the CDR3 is TGCGCCAGCAGCGGGGGACTAGCGGGAGATACGCAGTATTTT.

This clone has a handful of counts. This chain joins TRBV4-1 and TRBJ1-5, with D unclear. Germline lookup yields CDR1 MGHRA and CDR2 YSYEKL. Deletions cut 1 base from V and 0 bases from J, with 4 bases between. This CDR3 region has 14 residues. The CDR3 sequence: CASSQVSSNQPQHF. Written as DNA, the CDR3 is TGCGCCAGCAGCCAAGTAAGTAGCAATCAGCCCCAGCATTTT.

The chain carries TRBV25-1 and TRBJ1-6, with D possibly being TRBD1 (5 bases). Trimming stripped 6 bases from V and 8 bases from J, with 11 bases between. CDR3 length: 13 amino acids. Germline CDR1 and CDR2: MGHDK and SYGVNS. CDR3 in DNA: TGTGCCAGCAGGCAGGGTTACGATTCACCCCTCCACTTT. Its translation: CASRQGYDSPLHF. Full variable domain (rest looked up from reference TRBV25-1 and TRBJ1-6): EADIYQTPRYLVIGTGKKITLECSQTMGHDKMYWYQQDPGMELHLIHYSYGVNSTEKGDLSSESTVSRIRTEHFPLTLESARPSHTSQYLCASRQGYDSPLHFGNGTRLTVT.